What follows are 16 T cell receptor beta chains derived from one specimen sequenced in a study of T cells in Graves' hyperthyroidism and ophthalmopathy. What was amplified from RNA transcripts were TCR beta CDR3 regions. First-round RT-PCR of the TCR CDR3 relied on the HTBI primer set. In TCRdb, the multiplex PCR reads were re-called with MiXCR into one record per CDR3 protein. The sample yields roughly 380,000 distinct CDR3 sequences, 18% seen once. Sequencing was performed on blood. These receptor sequences come from a woman aged 40-49 years with Graves' ophthalmopathy.

This clonotype was recorded many times. V and J are TRBV30 and TRBJ1-1, with 8 positions matching TRBD1. CDR3 length: 13 amino acids. Germline-derived CDR1 and CDR2 are GTSNPN and SVGIG (reference sequence). Unmatched junction bases numbered 5, after V lost 4 bases and J lost 4 bases. For the CDR3, the DNA is TGTGCCTGGAACGAACAGGGGGTCACTGAAGCTTTCTTT. As protein: CAWNEQGVTEAFF.

The chain couples TRBV12-3 or TRBV12-4 to TRBJ2-7; 9 bases agree with TRBD1. V was clipped by 7 bases and J by 0 bases; unmatched bases: 4. There are 14 residues in the CDR3. The CDR3 loop reads CASNGQGTSYEQYF. The DNA of the CDR3 is TGTGCCAGCAACGGACAGGGGACCTCCTACGAGCAGTACTTC.

This clonotype was counted many times. The genes are TRBV13 and TRBJ2-3, with 11 bases identical to TRBD2. CDR1 and CDR2 from the germline V gene are PRHDT and FYEKMQ (reference sequence). The trim removed 5 bases at V and 4 bases at J, leaving 8 bases unmatched. CDR3 length equals 16 residues. DNA for the CDR3: TGTGCCAGCAGCGCGCCGGGACTAGCGGCATCAGATACGCAGTATTTT. Translating gives CASSAPGLAASDTQYF.

Ten or more counts support this clonotype. The J gene is TRBJ2-2, the V gene TRBV28; D remains ambiguous. V was trimmed by 6 bases and J by 4 bases, leaving 6 bases between them. The CDR3 is 12 residues long. Germline V CDR1 and CDR2: MDHEN, SYDVKM. The CDR3 DNA sequence: TGTGCCAGCAGGCGGCCCACCGGGGAGCTGTTTTTT. Amino acids: CASRRPTGELFF.

At least ten counts were recorded for this clonotype. The chain carries TRBV19 and TRBJ1-5; TRBD1 matches at 8 bases. The CDR3 is 17 amino acids. Trimming took 0 bases from V and 7 from J; bases not matched to a gene: 11. Germline V gene lookup returns CDR1 LNHDA and CDR2 SQIVND (reference sequence). The CDR3 DNA reads as TGTGCCAGTAGTATAGATCTATCCGACAGGGGACAACAGCCCCAGCATTTT. Its protein product is CASSIDLSDRGQQPQHF. The variable domain in full, completed from reference TRBV19 and TRBJ1-5, reads DGGITQSPKYLFRKEGQNVTLSCEQNLNHDAMYWYRQDPGQGLRLIYYSQIVNDFQKGDIAEGYSVSREKKESFPLTVTSAQKNPTAFYLCASSIDLSDRGQQPQHFGDGTRLSIL.

This clonotype was seen ten or more times. CDR3 nucleotides: TGTGCCAGCAGTTTGAGCGGGAGGGATGAGCAGTTCTTC. Translation gives CASSLSGRDEQFF. The chain recombines TRBV12-3 or TRBV12-4 with TRBJ2-1; 10 bases line up with TRBD2. Trimming took 3 bases from V and 8 from J; bases not matched to a gene: 1. The CDR3 covers 13 residues.

The CDR3 bases are TGTGCCTGGAGTGTACGTCGAAGGGGCGACTATGGCTACACCTTC. Residues: CAWSVRRRGDYGYTF. The chain combines TRBV30 with TRBJ1-2; possible D gene TRBD1, 5 bases. This CDR3 contains 15 residues. Germline V gene data show CDR1 as GTSNPN and CDR2 as SVGIG (reference sequence). V shed 0 bases and J shed 3 bases, with 14 bases lying between them.

As concerns this clonotype: Germline is not matched at one junction end, which may reflect a read error. This chain joins TRBV7-2 and TRBJ1-2; 7 bases map to TRBD1. CDR1 SGHTA and CDR2 FQGNSA come from the germline V gene. This CDR3 region has 14 residues. CDR3: CASSAQGQRYGYIF. CDR3 sequence (DNA): TGTGCCAGCAGCGCCCAGGGACAGCGTTATGGCTACATCTTC.

Only a few counts were recorded for this clonotype. As DNA, the CDR3 is TGTGCCACCAGCAGCCGGGGGAACACTGAAGCTTTCTTT. It is translated as CATSSRGNTEAFF. V and J are TRBV15 and TRBJ1-1; D not resolved. The CDR3 totals 13 residues. Germline loops: CDR1 LNHNV, CDR2 YYDKDF (reference sequence). V was pared by 3 bases and J by 1 base, with 6 bases between.

The V and J genes are TRBV12-3 or TRBV12-4 and TRBJ1-1; no definite D call. V was shortened by 9 bases and J by 7 bases, with 21 bases between the two germline ends. The CDR3 is 14 residues long. CDR3 protein: CASSSPHKLGEAFF. For the CDR3, the DNA is TGTGCCAGTAGCTCCCCCCACAAGTTGGGTGAAGCTTTCTTT.

As regards this clonotype: The junction shows a germline mismatch at one end, possibly a read error. This chain connects TRBV4-3 to TRBJ2-7, with D possibly being TRBD1 (8 bases). CDR3 length: 15 amino acids. Germline lookup yields CDR1 LGHNA and CDR2 YSLEER. The CDR3 DNA reads TGCGTCAGCAGCCAAGGACAGGGAGGGCCCTACGAACAGTACTTC. It yields the protein CVSSQGQGGPYEQYF.

At least ten counts were recorded for this clonotype. V and J are TRBV5-5 and TRBJ2-7; 8 positions agree with TRBD2. V trimming: 4 bases; J trimming: 4 bases; junction bases outside the gene matches: 7. This CDR3 has 14 residues. CDR1 is SGHKS, CDR2 YYEKEE, per germline (reference sequence). CDR3 in DNA: TGTGCCAGCAGCATCGAACAGCGGGAGTACGAGCAGTACTTC. Its translation: CASSIEQREYEQYF.

For this clonotype: A much larger clonotype is one base distant, so this may be a read error. The missing conserved phenylalanine or tryptophan at the end of this CDR3 makes a read error likely. The V and J genes are TRBV6-1 and TRBJ1-6; 9 bases fit TRBD1. Germline values: CDR1 MNHNS, CDR2 SASEGT. This CDR3 comprises 14 residues. Written as DNA, the CDR3 is TGTACCAGCAGTGTACGGGACAGGGATTCACCCCTCCACTCT. This encodes CTSSVRDRDSPLHS.

This chain uses TRBV25-1 with TRBJ1-3; D ambiguous. V was shortened by 0 bases and J by 0 bases, with 9 bases between the two germline ends. Germline lookup yields CDR1 MGHDK and CDR2 SYGVNS. The CDR3 spans 16 residues. The CDR3 bases are TGTGCCAGCAGTGAATATTTCGGGGTCTCTGGAAACACCATATATTTT. Amino acids: CASSEYFGVSGNTIYF.

This clonotype appeared many times. This chain uses TRBV7-2 with TRBJ1-3, with TRBD1 identical over 12 bases. Germline CDR1 and CDR2: SGHTA and FQGNSA. The CDR3 is 18 residues long. Trimming cost V 0 bases and J 1 base; bases outside gene matches: 4. The CDR3 sequence is CASSLAGTGGRSGNTIYF. Written as DNA, the CDR3 is TGTGCCAGCAGCTTAGCAGGGACAGGGGGCAGGTCTGGAAACACCATATATTTT.

The sample holds many counts of this clonotype. The V and J genes are TRBV2 and TRBJ2-5; the D gene is possibly TRBD1 (7 bases). The CDR3 is 14 residues long. CDR1 and CDR2 from the germline V gene are SNHLY and FYNNEI. V was pared by 9 bases and J by 5 bases, with 19 bases between. CDR3 DNA: TGTGCCAGAAGACAGGGCGGGGAAAGGGAGACCCAGTACTTC. Its translation: CARRQGGERETQYF.